This T cell receptor (beta chain) emerged from a study of neurological immune-mediated disorders. Study outcomes and limitations: Whereas HTLV-1-associated myelopathy showed the most TCR clonal expansion, multiple sclerosis showed the least, with levels below those of healthy controls.

Many counts were recorded for this clonotype. As yet, its antigen is unknown. In TCRdb, the 5' RACE reads were re-called with MiXCR into one record per CDR3 protein. The table lists more than 20,000 distinct CDR3 sequences, approximately 2.7% of them singletons, with roughly 2.1% in the top ten. The CDR3 is 15 residues long. Germline CDR1 SGHRS, CDR2 YFSETQ. V was trimmed by 0 bases and J by 7 bases, leaving 11 bases between them. The TCR was taken from a woman between 45 and 65 years old with multiple sclerosis. The chain combines TRBV5-1 with TRBJ1-6; D unclear. Sequencing used PBMCs. Here the CDR3 DNA reads TGCGCCAGCAGCTTGGGGTCTGGGCCAAATTCACCCCTCCACTTT. Residues: CASSLGSGPNSPLHF.